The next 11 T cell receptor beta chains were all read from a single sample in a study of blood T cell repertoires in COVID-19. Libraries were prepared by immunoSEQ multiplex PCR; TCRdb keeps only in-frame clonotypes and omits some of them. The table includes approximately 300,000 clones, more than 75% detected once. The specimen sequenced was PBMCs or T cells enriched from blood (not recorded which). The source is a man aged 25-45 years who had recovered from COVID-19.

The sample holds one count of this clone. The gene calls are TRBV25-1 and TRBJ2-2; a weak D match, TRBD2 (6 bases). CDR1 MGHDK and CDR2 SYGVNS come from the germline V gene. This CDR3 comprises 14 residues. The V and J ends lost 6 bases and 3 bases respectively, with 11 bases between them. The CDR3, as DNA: TGTGCCAGCAGAGGAGGGGCGGACACCGGGGAGCTGTTTTTT. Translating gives CASRGGADTGELFF.

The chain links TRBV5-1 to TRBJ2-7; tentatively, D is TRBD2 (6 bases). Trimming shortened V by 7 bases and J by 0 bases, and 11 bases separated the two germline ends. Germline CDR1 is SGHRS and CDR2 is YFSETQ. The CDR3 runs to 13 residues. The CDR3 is CASRDSSSYEQYF. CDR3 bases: TGCGCCAGCCGGGACTCAAGCTCCTACGAGCAGTACTTC.

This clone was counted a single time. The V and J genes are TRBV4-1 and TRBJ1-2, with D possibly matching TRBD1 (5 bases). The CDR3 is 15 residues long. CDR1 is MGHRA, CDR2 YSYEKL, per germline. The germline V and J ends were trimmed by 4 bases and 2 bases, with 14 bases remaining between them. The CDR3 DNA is TGCGCCAGCAGCCCTGCGGGACGGTGGAACTATGGCTACACCTTC. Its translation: CASSPAGRWNYGYTF.

CDR3 residues: CASSESSGYGYTF. CDR3 DNA: TGCGCCAGCAGTGAGTCATCAGGCTATGGCTACACCTTC. The chain recombines TRBV10-2 with TRBJ1-2; no firm D call. The length of the CDR3 is 13 residues. The V gene lost 0 bases and the J gene lost 4 bases, with 6 bases spanning the gap. The germline gives CDR1 WSHSY, CDR2 SAAADI.

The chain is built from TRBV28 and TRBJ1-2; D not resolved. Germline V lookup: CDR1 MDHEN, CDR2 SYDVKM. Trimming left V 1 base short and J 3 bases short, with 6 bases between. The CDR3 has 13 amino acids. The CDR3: CASSLSVYYGYTF. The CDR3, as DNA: TGTGCCAGCAGTTTATCCGTATACTATGGCTACACCTTC.

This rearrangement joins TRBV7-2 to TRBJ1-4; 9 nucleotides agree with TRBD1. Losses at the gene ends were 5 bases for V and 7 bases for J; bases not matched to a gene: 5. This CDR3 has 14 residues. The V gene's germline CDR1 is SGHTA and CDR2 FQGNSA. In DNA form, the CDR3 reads TGTGCCAGCAGCCATCGACAGGGGGTTGAAAAACTGTTTTTT. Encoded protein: CASSHRQGVEKLFF.

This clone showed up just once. The CDR3 DNA is TGCAGCGTAGGTAGGGGGACAGAGACCCAGTACTTC. Amino acid sequence: CSVGRGTETQYF. V usage is TRBV29-1 and J usage is TRBJ2-5; perhaps TRBD1 as D (6 bases). Germline V gene lookup returns CDR1 SQVTM and CDR2 ANQGSEA. Deletions cut 6 bases from V and 4 bases from J, with 12 bases between. This CDR3 is 12 amino acids long. Using reference TRBV29-1 and TRBJ2-5 for the parts outside the CDR3, the full variable domain is SAVISQKPSRDICQRGTSLTIQCQVDSQVTMMFWYRQQPGQSLTLIATANQGSEATYESGFVIDKFPISRPNLTFSTLTVSNMSPEDSSIYLCSVGRGTETQYFGPGTRLLVL.

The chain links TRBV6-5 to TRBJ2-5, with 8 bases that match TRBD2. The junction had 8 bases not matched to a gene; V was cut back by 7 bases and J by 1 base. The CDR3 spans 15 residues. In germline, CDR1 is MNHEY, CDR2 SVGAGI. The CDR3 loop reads CASISLAGLQETQYF. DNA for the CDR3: TGTGCCAGCATTTCCCTAGCGGGCCTCCAAGAGACCCAGTACTTC.

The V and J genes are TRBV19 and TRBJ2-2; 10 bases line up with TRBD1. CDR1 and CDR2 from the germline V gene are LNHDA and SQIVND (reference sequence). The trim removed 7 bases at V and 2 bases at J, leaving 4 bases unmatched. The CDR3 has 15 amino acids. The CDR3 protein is CASKGDRGNTGELFF. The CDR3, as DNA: TGTGCCAGTAAGGGGGACAGGGGAAACACCGGGGAGCTGTTTTTT.

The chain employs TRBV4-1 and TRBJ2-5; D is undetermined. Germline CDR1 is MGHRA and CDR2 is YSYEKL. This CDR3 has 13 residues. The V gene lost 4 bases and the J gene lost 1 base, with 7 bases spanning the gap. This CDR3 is CASSPLGQETQYF. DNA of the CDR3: TGCGCCAGCAGCCCGCTCGGCCAAGAGACCCAGTACTTC.

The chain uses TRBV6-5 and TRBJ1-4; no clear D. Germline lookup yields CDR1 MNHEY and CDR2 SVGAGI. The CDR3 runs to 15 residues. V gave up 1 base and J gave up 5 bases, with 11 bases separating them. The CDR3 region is CASSYYPGLNEKLFF. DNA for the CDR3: TGTGCCAGCAGTTACTATCCGGGATTGAATGAAAAACTGTTTTTT.